This T cell receptor beta chain was identified during a study of regulatory T cells in long-lasting Graves disease. Time point described: newly diagnosed GD, antithyroid drugs for less than 3 months. Preparation of the TCR library used RNA extracted from PBMCs. Deletions cut 6 bases from V and 8 bases from J, with 11 bases between. Germline CDR1 MNHEY, CDR2 SMNVEV (reference sequence). This CDR3 is 12 amino acids long. According to the study, TCR beta libraries were built with iRepertoire HTBI primers and CDR3-region Arm-PCR. From the multiplex PCR reads, TCRdb called clonotypes with MiXCR, one entry per CDR3 protein. The table has 380,000 or so distinct CDR3 sequences, roughly 15% seen once; the top ten hold over 20%. The data also belong to a second study, concerning T cells in Graves' hyperthyroidism and ophthalmopathy. That source reports: From stable hyperthyroidism, ophthalmopathy was separated by a 13 V-J model.

The chain combines TRBV27 with TRBJ2-1; D remains unclear. The sequencing here drew on peripheral blood mononuclear cells (PBMCs), taken at new diagnosis, from a patient treated with antithyroid drugs. The TCR was taken from a woman between 18 and 29 years old with Graves disease. The CDR3 DNA is TGTGCCAGCAGCGACATTAAGGATGAGCAGTTCTTC. The encoded protein is CASSDIKDEQFF.